The TCR beta chain under discussion was sequenced for a study of identifying expanded T cells in peripheral blood. With respect to this clone: Its antigen is as yet unknown.

The germline gives CDR1 DFQATT, CDR2 SNEGSKA (reference sequence). Deletions cut 6 bases from V and 7 bases from J, with 13 bases between. This CDR3 spans 11 amino acids. No infections or other immune events were documented during collection. The repertoire was sequenced with immunoSEQ multiplex PCR; TCRdb's copy has only in-frame clones and lacks some. The top ten hold 3% to 4% of the sample, which has approximately 57,000 clones, approximately 90% seen once. Findings and limits, study-wide: About 1.2 clones differed between technical replicates, versus approximately 17 and 20 over time.

The clonotype originates from a person aged 18 to 75 in good health. The rearrangement links TRBV20-1 to TRBJ2-7; D unclear. Input material: blood. The CDR3 sequence: CSADGSFEQYF. As DNA, the CDR3 is TGCAGTGCCGATGGGTCTTTTGAGCAGTACTTC.